These 11 T cell receptor beta chains share one sample of origin, sequenced in a study of T-cell reconstitution after alpha-beta-depleted transplantation in children. Unique molecular identifiers were incorporated into the prepared TCRbeta library. TCRdb recomputed calls from the PCR reads with MiXCR, one row per CDR3 protein. This sample has about 360,000 distinct CDR3 sequences, with roughly 14% found just once. Sequencing was performed on PBMCs, taken from the stem cell graft. The receptors were gathered from a human donor who donated a stem cell graft to a child with Fanconi anemia.

The gene calls are TRBV7-2 and TRBJ1-1; no clear D gene. The CDR3 consists of 13 residues. Germline V gene sequence: CDR1 SGHTA, CDR2 FQGNSA. The germline V and J ends were trimmed by 6 bases and 5 bases, with 13 bases remaining between them. The CDR3 spells CASREPRRTEAFF. The CDR3 DNA follows: TGTGCCAGCAGGGAGCCCAGGAGAACTGAAGCTTTCTTT. The full variable domain, rest sourced from reference TRBV7-2 and TRBJ1-1, is GAGVSQSPSNKVTEKGKDVELRCDPISGHTALYWYRQSLGQGLEFLIYFQGNSAPDKSGLPSDRFSAERTGGSVSTLTIQRTQQEDSAVYLCASREPRRTEAFFGQGTRLTVV.

This clonotype has ten or more counts. The chain carries TRBV6-6 and TRBJ2-1; D remains unclear. Per germline, CDR1 MNHNY and CDR2 SVGAGI (reference sequence). V lost 5 bases, J lost 5 bases, and 1 base lay in between. The CDR3 has 10 amino acids. As DNA, the CDR3 is TGTGCCAGCAGTGACAATGAGCAGTTCTTC. It specifies CASSDNEQFF.

The rearrangement links TRBV7-3 to TRBJ2-1; TRBD2 agrees at 15 bases. The germline V gene has CDR1 SGHTA and CDR2 FQGTGA. This CDR3 is 19 amino acids long. Trimming took 0 bases from V and 4 from J; bases not matched to a gene: 7. CDR3 bases: TGTGCCAGCAGCTTAACGACCGGACTAGCGGGGGGGACATACAATGAGCAGTTCTTC. Translated: CASSLTTGLAGGTYNEQFF.

This clonotype was counted a few times. V and J are TRBV4-3 and TRBJ1-1; 8 bases line up with TRBD1. In germline, CDR1 is LGHNA, CDR2 YSLEER. Trimming cost V 7 bases and J 1 base; bases outside gene matches: 5. The CDR3 length is 14 residues. CDR3 DNA: TGCGCCAGCAACCACAGGGGGGAGAACACTGAAGCTTTCTTT. It translates to CASNHRGENTEAFF.

In this sample, this clonotype turned up a few times. This rearrangement joins TRBV18 to TRBJ1-5, with unresolved D. V was pared by 1 base and J by 7 bases, with 8 bases between. The V gene's germline CDR1 is KGHSH and CDR2 LQKENI. The CDR3 consists of 13 residues. As DNA, the CDR3 is TGTGCCAGCTCACCACAGGAGGGCCAGCCCCAGCATTTT. It specifies CASSPQEGQPQHF.

The V gene is TRBV5-1, the J gene TRBJ1-5; tentatively, D is TRBD1 (6 bases). The CDR3 has 16 amino acids. Germline loops: CDR1 SGHRS, CDR2 YFSETQ. Trimming shortened V by 5 bases and J by 0 bases, and 15 bases separated the two germline ends. CDR3 coding DNA: TGCGCCAGCAGGGAAAGACAGGTAGATAGCAATCAGCCCCAGCATTTT. Protein: CASRERQVDSNQPQHF.

CDR3 residues: CASSQVGAAEQFF. The CDR3 DNA reads as TGTGCCAGCAGCCAAGTAGGGGCAGCGGAGCAGTTCTTC. The rearrangement uses TRBV4-2 and TRBJ2-1, with D maybe TRBD1 (5 bases). In germline, CDR1 is LGHNA, CDR2 YNFKEQ. V was clipped by 1 base and J by 10 bases, with 11 bases between them. The CDR3 extends over 13 amino acids.

This clonotype has only a few counts. The chain combines TRBV5-1 with TRBJ1-1, with D perhaps matching TRBD1 (5 bases). Trimming took 8 bases from V and 2 from J, leaving 22 bases between them. The CDR3 sequence is 16 residues long. Looked up from germline, CDR1 is SGHRS and CDR2 is YFSETQ. CDR3 loop: CASKPLGQASNTEAFF. Here the CDR3 DNA reads TGCGCCAGTAAGCCACTAGGACAAGCCAGCAACACTGAAGCTTTCTTT.

This rearrangement joins TRBV7-9 to TRBJ2-2; D may match TRBD1 or TRBD2 (5 bases each). CDR1 SEHNR and CDR2 FQNEAQ come from the germline V gene (reference sequence). Trimming removed 5 bases at V and 2 bases at J, with 15 bases between. CDR3 length equals 16 residues. DNA of the CDR3: TGTGCCAGCAGCCTACCTCGGGACCCAAACACCGGGGAGCTGTTTTTT. As protein: CASSLPRDPNTGELFF.

The table lists this clonotype with many counts. J is TRBJ1-1 and V is TRBV12-3 or TRBV12-4, with a possible D match to TRBD1 (6 bases). This CDR3 has 13 residues. Trimming removed 1 base from V and 6 bases from J, with 9 bases in between. The CDR3 region is CASSLGTESEAFF. The DNA for the CDR3 is TGTGCCAGCAGTTTAGGGACAGAATCTGAAGCTTTCTTT.

In the case of this clonotype: A read error may produce the germline difference seen at one junction end. The chain has TRBV5-1 and TRBJ2-1; the D is unclear. CDR3 length: 14 amino acids. From germline, CDR1 is SGHRS and CDR2 YFSETQ. CDR3 loop: CASSPDGDENEQFF. CDR3 nucleotide sequence: TGTGCCAGCAGCCCAGACGGAGACGAAAATGAGCAGTTCTTC.